This T cell receptor (beta chain) is drawn from a study of blood T cells in healthy people across ages. Study-wide results and caveats: In long-lived donors, naive CD4+ cell counts and diversity exceeded those of aged donors.

Germline CDR1 is LGHNA and CDR2 is YSLEER. The CDR3 runs to 15 residues. Trimming cost V 0 bases and J 3 bases, with 12 bases left between them. As for this clonotype: What it binds is not known.

Together with a sample-barcoded 5' primer, a J-beta primer mix was included in a second PCR lasting about 6 to 12 cycles. A single record per CDR3 protein comes from TCRdb applying MiXCR to the 5' RACE reads. The repertoire has roughly 800,000 distinct CDR3 sequences, roughly 64% of them found once; the top ten carry approximately 23%. This rearrangement joins TRBV4-3 to TRBJ2-7; D uncertain. Sequenced input: blood. The clonotype originates from a man aged 25-45 years in good health. The CDR3, as DNA: TGCGCCAGCAGCCAAGATGCGGATGACGGCTACGAGCAGTACTTC. Protein: CASSQDADDGYEQYF.